This entry concerns a single T cell receptor (beta chain). The antigen is not known. These data come from a study of T cells in Graves' hyperthyroidism and ophthalmopathy. Study results and limitations: A model of 13 V-J pairs discriminated ophthalmopathy from stable hyperthyroidism. Researchers found most expanded thyroid clonotypes above 0.001 in blood as well.

Germline assignment: CDR1 SGDLS and CDR2 YYNGEE. The CDR3 is made up of 15 amino acids. V was clipped by 3 bases and J by 2 bases, with 15 bases between them. The hyperthyroidism patients had all been newly diagnosed, and their disease duration was under 2 months. Their ages ranged from 18 to 65 years. From 8.5 to 10 ml of fresh peripheral blood, PBMCs were isolated. TCR beta CDR3 region amplification was performed from RNA transcripts. The HTBI primer set drove a first-round RT-PCR of the TCR CDR3. TCRdb itself ran the multiplex PCR reads through MiXCR, one entry per CDR3 protein. In the table there are some 620,000 distinct CDR3 sequences, under 20% of which are singletons.

This clonotype was sampled from a woman in her twenties or thirties with Graves' hyperthyroidism. This chain uses TRBV9 with TRBJ2-7; tentatively, D is TRBD1 (6 bases). Material: blood. This CDR3 is CASSATDRFPYEQYF. CDR3 DNA sequence: TGTGCCAGCAGCGCGACCGACAGGTTCCCCTACGAGCAGTACTTC.